Following are 12 T cell receptor beta chains from one sample sequenced in a study of beta chain features in type 1 diabetes. Study-level points and caveats: TCRB CDR3 length was moderately but significantly reduced in all four CD4+ subsets of Type 1 diabetes patients.

These TCRs are of unknown antigen specificity. Expressed TCRB transcripts were sequenced after all isolated RNA was converted to cDNA. TCRdb keeps only in-frame clones here, not all; method: immunoSEQ multiplex PCR. The data contain around 260,000 clones, roughly 24% of them seen just once; the ten biggest clones take up roughly 0.013%. The source material was naive CD4+ T cells from blood. These receptor sequences come from a woman in her 30s with type 1 diabetes.

The chain is built from TRBV6-6 and TRBJ2-5; TRBD1 aligns across 9 bases. This CDR3 is 16 amino acids long. The ends lost 6 bases at V and 1 base at J; junction bases unmatched: 9. Germline CDR1 is MNHNY and CDR2 is SVGAGI (reference sequence). This chain's CDR3 is CASRFTGTGIQETQYF. Here the CDR3 DNA reads TGTGCCAGCAGGTTTACCGGGACAGGGATCCAAGAGACCCAGTACTTC.

The chain has TRBV20-1 and TRBJ2-5; no clear D. Trimming pared 3 bases from V and 4 bases from J, leaving 6 bases between. CDR1 and CDR2 (germline): DFQATT, SNEGSKA (reference sequence). CDR3 size: 11 residues. The CDR3 spells CSASWAETQYF. The CDR3 region has the DNA TGCAGTGCTAGTTGGGCAGAGACCCAGTACTTC.

Only a few counts were recorded for this clone. This chain connects TRBV30 to TRBJ1-1; D remains unclear. CDR1 is GTSNPN, CDR2 SVGIG, per germline (reference sequence). V gave up 4 bases and J gave up 1 base, with 7 bases separating them. This CDR3 is 12 amino acids long. CDR3 bases: TGTGCCTGGAATGGCAGGAACACTGAAGCTTTCTTT. Translating it yields CAWNGRNTEAFF.

The V call is TRBV19, the J call TRBJ1-1; the match to TRBD1 covers 7 bases. V lost 3 bases to trimming and J lost 8 bases; unmatched junction nucleotides: 9. There are 14 residues in the CDR3. The germline CDR1 and CDR2 sequences are LNHDA and SQIVND (reference sequence). The CDR3 spells CASSIPDRVLEAFF. The CDR3 region has the DNA TGTGCCAGTAGTATCCCCGACAGGGTCCTCGAAGCTTTCTTT.

A few counts support this clone. The rearrangement uses TRBV18 and TRBJ2-3, with 9 nucleotides matching TRBD1. J lost 2 bases, V lost 3 bases, and 15 bases had no gene match. The germline V gene encodes CDR1 KGHSH and CDR2 LQKENI. The CDR3 length is 19 residues. CDR3 bases: TGTGCCAGCTCACCTTACCCGCGGACAGGGGCCGTCTACACAGATACGCAGTATTTT. This encodes CASSPYPRTGAVYTDTQYF.

V usage is TRBV15 and J usage is TRBJ2-1; TRBD2 agrees at 11 bases. The CDR3 has 17 residues. The V segment lost 0 bases and the J segment 4 bases; nucleotides outside the gene matches: 5. Looked up from germline, CDR1 is LNHNV and CDR2 is YYDKDF (reference sequence). As DNA, the CDR3 is TGTGCCACCAGCAGAGACACCGGGACTAGCGGATACAATGAGCAGTTCTTC. Translated, it gives CATSRDTGTSGYNEQFF.

V and J are TRBV28 and TRBJ2-7; 7 bases line up with TRBD1. The CDR3 sequence is 14 residues long. With 4 bases clipped from V and 4 bases from J, the junction kept 7 bases outside the gene matches. In germline, CDR1 is MDHEN, CDR2 SYDVKM. CDR3: CASSYQGVLYEQYF. In DNA, the CDR3 is TGTGCCAGCAGTTACCAGGGGGTTTTGTACGAGCAGTACTTC.

The rearrangement joins TRBV5-1 to TRBJ1-2; 8 positions agree with TRBD1. The CDR3 extends over 15 amino acids. V dropped 4 bases and J dropped 2; count of bases not matched to a gene: 7. In germline, CDR1 is SGHRS, CDR2 YFSETQ. This CDR3 reads CASSTTGDYNYGYTF. DNA for the CDR3: TGCGCCAGCAGCACGACAGGGGACTACAACTATGGCTACACCTTC. The variable domain in full, completed from reference TRBV5-1 and TRBJ1-2, reads KAGVTQTPRYLIKTRGQQVTLSCSPISGHRSVSWYQQTPGQGLQFLFEYFSETQRNKGNFPGRFSGRQFSNSRSEMNVSTLELGDSALYLCASSTTGDYNYGYTFGSGTRLTVV.

This clone was found a few times. This chain joins TRBV6-4 and TRBJ2-1; D perhaps matches TRBD1 (5 bases). The germline CDR1 and CDR2 sequences are MRHNA and SNTAGT. The CDR3 extends over 14 amino acids. V was pared by 5 bases and J by 5 bases, with 13 bases between. The CDR3 protein is CASSRVATDNEQFF. The CDR3 bases are TGTGCCAGCAGTAGGGTGGCGACAGACAATGAGCAGTTCTTC.

The rearrangement links TRBV6-6 to TRBJ2-1; TRBD2 is a possible D gene (6 bases). Germline CDR1 is MNHNY and CDR2 is SVGAGI (reference sequence). The CDR3 extends over 13 amino acids. V was shortened by 6 bases and J by 8 bases, with 14 bases between the two germline ends. CDR3 sequence (DNA): TGTGCCAGCAGCCCCCAACTAGCCTATGAGCAGTTCTTC. Translation gives CASSPQLAYEQFF.

This chain connects TRBV4-1 to TRBJ2-5, with 10 bases that match TRBD2. CDR3 length equals 18 residues. Germline V lookup: CDR1 MGHRA, CDR2 YSYEKL. Trimming at V came to 4 bases and at J to 4 bases, leaving 15 bases not matched to a gene. Here the CDR3 reads CASSLSPPASGSGETQYF. The CDR3 bases are TGCGCCAGCAGCCTCTCTCCCCCCGCTAGCGGGAGCGGAGAGACCCAGTACTTC.

This clone has more than one count but fewer than ten. Other DNA sequences of this sample code for an identical CDR3. The chain is built from TRBV30 and TRBJ2-3; 7 nucleotides line up with TRBD2. Germline values: CDR1 GTSNPN, CDR2 SVGIG (reference sequence). The V segment lost 8 bases and the J segment 4 bases; nucleotides outside the gene matches: 3. This CDR3 is built from 11 residues. The CDR3 DNA reads as TGTGCCCGCGGGAGCGCAGATACGCAGTATTTT. Its protein product is CARGSADTQYF.